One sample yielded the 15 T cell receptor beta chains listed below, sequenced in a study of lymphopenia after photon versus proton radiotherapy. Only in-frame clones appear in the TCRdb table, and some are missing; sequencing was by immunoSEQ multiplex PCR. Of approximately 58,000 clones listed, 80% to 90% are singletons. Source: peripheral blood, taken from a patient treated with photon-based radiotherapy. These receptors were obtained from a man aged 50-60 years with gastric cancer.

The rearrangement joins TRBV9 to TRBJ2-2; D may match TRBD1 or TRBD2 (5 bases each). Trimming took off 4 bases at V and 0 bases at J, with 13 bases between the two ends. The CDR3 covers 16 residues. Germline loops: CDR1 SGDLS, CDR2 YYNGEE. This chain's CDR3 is CASSPRGVANTGELFF. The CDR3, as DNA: TGTGCCAGCAGCCCCCGGGGCGTAGCGAACACCGGGGAGCTGTTTTTT. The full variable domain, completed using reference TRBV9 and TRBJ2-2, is DSGVTQTPKHLITATGQRVTLRCSPRSGDLSVYWYQQSLDQGLQFLIQYYNGEERAKGNILERFSAQQFPDLHSELNLSSLELGDSALYFCASSPRGVANTGELFFGEGSRLTVL.

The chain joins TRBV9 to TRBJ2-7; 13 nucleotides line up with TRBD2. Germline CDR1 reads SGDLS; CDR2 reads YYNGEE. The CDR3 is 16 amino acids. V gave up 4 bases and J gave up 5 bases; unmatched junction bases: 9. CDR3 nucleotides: TGTGCCAGCAGCCCCAGGACTAGCGGGAGAATCAACGAGCAGTACTTC. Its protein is CASSPRTSGRINEQYF.

The CDR3 sequence: CASSDGHNYGYTF. Here the CDR3 DNA reads TGTGCCAGTAGTGATGGACATAACTATGGCTACACCTTC. The V call is TRBV19, the J call TRBJ1-2; TRBD1 might be the D (5 bases). The germline V and J ends were trimmed by 5 bases and 1 base, with 8 bases remaining between them. Germline-derived CDR1 and CDR2 are LNHDA and SQIVND (reference sequence). The CDR3 covers 13 residues.

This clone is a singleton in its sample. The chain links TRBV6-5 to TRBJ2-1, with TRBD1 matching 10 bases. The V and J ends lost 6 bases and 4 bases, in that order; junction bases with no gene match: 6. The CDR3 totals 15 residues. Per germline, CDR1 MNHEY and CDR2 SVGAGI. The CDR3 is CASRNRQGAYNEQFF. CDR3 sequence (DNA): TGTGCCAGCAGAAACAGACAGGGGGCTTACAATGAGCAGTTCTTC.

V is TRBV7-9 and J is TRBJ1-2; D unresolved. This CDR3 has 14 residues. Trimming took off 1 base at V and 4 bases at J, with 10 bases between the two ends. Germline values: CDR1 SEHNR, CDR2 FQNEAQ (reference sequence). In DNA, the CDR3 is TGTGCCAGCAGCTTAGACGGTCCGTTCTATGGCTACACCTTC. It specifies CASSLDGPFYGYTF.

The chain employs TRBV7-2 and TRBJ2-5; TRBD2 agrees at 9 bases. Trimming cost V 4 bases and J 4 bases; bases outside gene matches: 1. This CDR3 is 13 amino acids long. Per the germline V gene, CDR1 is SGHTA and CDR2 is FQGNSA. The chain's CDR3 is CASSYSGRETQYF. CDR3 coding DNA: TGTGCCAGCAGCTATAGCGGGAGAGAGACCCAGTACTTC.

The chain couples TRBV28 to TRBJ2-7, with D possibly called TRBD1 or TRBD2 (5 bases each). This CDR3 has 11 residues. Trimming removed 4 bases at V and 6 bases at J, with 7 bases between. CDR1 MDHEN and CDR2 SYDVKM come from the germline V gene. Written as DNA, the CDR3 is TGTGCCAGCAGTTCAGGGAGCGAGCAGTACTTC. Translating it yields CASSSGSEQYF. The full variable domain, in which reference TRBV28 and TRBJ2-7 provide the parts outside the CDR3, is DVKVTQSSRYLVKRTGEKVFLECVQDMDHENMFWYRQDPGLGLRLIYFSYDVKMKEKGDIPEGYSVSREKKERFSLILESASTNQTSMYLCASSSGSEQYFGPGTRLTVT.

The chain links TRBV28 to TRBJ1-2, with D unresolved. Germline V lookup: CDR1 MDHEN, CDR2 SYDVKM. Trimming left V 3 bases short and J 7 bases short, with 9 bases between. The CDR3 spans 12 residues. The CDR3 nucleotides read TGTGCCAGCAGTTTTCGGGTGGGTGGCTACACCTTC. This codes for CASSFRVGGYTF.

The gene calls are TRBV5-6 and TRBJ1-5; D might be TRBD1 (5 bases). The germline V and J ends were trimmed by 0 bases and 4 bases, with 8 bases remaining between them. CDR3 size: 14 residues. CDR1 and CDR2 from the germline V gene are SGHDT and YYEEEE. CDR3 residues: CASSLGGVNQPQHF. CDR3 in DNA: TGTGCCAGCAGCTTGGGAGGGGTGAATCAGCCCCAGCATTTT. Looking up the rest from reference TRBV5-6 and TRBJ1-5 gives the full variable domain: DAGVTQSPTHLIKTRGQQVTLRCSPKSGHDTVSWYQQALGQGPQFIFQYYEEEERQRGNFPDRFSGHQFPNYSSELNVNALLLGDSALYLCASSLGGVNQPQHFGDGTRLSIL.

This chain's CDR3 is CSVLKLAGTSYEQYF. The CDR3 coding sequence is TGCAGCGTTCTGAAGCTAGCGGGAACGTCCTACGAGCAGTACTTC. J is TRBJ2-7 and V is TRBV29-1; TRBD2 matches at 9 bases. Germline CDR1 is SQVTM and CDR2 is ANQGSEA. The CDR3 loop spans 15 amino acids. V lost 5 bases and J lost 1; bases outside the gene matches: 9.

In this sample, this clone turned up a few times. CDR3 DNA sequence: TGCGCCAGCAGTGAGCCAGGACAGGGGGCGGACTATGGCTACACCTTC. Its translation: CASSEPGQGADYGYTF. The V call is TRBV10-1, the J call TRBJ1-2; 11 bases align to TRBD1. Germline CDR1 and CDR2: WNHNN and SYGVQD (reference sequence). V trimming: 2 bases; J trimming: 3 bases; junction bases outside the gene matches: 5. The CDR3 has 16 amino acids.

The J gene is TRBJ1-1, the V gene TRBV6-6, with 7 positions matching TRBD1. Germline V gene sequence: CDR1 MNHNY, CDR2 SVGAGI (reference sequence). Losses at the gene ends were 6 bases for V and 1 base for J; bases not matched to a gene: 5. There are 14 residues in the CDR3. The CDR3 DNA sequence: TGTGCCAGCAGATCTGACAGGGAGAACACTGAAGCTTTCTTT. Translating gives CASRSDRENTEAFF.

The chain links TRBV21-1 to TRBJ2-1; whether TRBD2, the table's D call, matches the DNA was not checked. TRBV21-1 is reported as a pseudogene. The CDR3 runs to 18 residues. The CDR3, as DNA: TGTGCCAGCAGCAAAGTTCGGGACTCCTCTAGCTCCTACAATGAGCAGTTCTTC. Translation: CASSKVRDSSSSYNEQFF.

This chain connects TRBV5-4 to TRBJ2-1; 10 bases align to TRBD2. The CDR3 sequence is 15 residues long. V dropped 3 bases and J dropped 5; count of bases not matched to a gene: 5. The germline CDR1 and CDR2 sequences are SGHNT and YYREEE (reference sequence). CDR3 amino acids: CASSSSGRAHNEQFF. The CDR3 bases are TGTGCCAGCAGCTCGAGCGGGAGGGCCCACAATGAGCAGTTCTTC.

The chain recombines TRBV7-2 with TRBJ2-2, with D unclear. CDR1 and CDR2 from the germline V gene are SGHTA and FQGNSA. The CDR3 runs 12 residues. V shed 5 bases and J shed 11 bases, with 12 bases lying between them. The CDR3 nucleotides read TGTGCCAGCAGCCCGGACCGCCTCGAGCTGTTTTTT. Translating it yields CASSPDRLELFF.